Listed below are T cell receptor beta chains from one sample, sequenced in a study of blood T cell repertoires in COVID-19. Clones were read by immunoSEQ multiplex PCR, and TCRdb kept only the in-frame ones, dropping some. The sample lists more than 200,000 clones, roughly 80% occurring once. Material: peripheral blood. Receptors were obtained from a woman in her 40s with active or convalescent COVID-19. Both conserved end residues are part of each CDR3. The D gene is left open where the match is weak. Some rows have no size entry. The others give once, few or many, or a class for an expanded clone.

TRBJ2-1 | TRBD1 | TRBV19 | NA | CASSADRGDEQFF | TGTGCCAGTAGTGCGGACAGGGGAGATGAGCAGTTCTTC
TRBJ1-5 | TRBD1 | TRBV7-9 | NA | CASSRYRQGRNQPQHF | TGTGCCAGCAGCCGTTATCGACAGGGGCGGAATCAGCCCCAGCATTTT
TRBJ2-7 | NA | TRBV7-2 | NA | CASSTRQTYEQYF | TGTGCCAGCAGCACTCGACAGACCTACGAGCAGTACTTC
TRBJ2-1 | TRBD2 | TRBV30 | once | CAWSFLAGLNEQFF | TGTGCCTGGAGTTTCCTAGCGGGCCTCAATGAGCAGTTCTTC
TRBJ1-1 | TRBD1 | TRBV5-4 | NA | CASSLGSGQGVEAFF | TGTGCCAGCAGCTTGGGTAGCGGACAGGGAGTTGAAGCTTTCTTT
TRBJ1-2 | TRBD1 | TRBV5-1 | NA | CASSRDSANYGYTF | TGCGCCAGCAGCCGGGACAGCGCGAACTATGGCTACACCTTC
TRBJ1-1 | TRBD1 | TRBV18 | NA | CASSPAGGMNTEAFF | TGTGCCAGCTCACCGGCAGGGGGCATGAACACTGAAGCTTTCTTT
TRBJ2-5 | TRBD2 | TRBV3-1/TRBV3-2 | NA | CASSQDQDPAGAGKTQYF | TGTGCCAGCAGCCAAGATCAGGACCCAGCGGGGGCGGGGAAGACCCAGTACTTC
TRBJ1-2 | NA | TRBV29-1 | NA | CSGIRGDYGYTF | TGCAGCGGTATCAGGGGAGACTATGGCTACACCTTC
TRBJ1-5 | NA | TRBV4-1 | NA | CASSQISTGGGNQPQHF | TGCGCCAGCAGCCAAATTTCGACAGGCGGAGGCAATCAGCCCCAGCATTTT
TRBJ1-2 | TRBD1 | TRBV4-3 | NA | CASSQAPGQGVYGYTF | TGCGCCAGCAGCCAAGCACCGGGACAGGGAGTCTATGGCTACACCTTC
TRBJ1-6 | TRBD1 | TRBV19 | NA | CASSGAVGQDNSPLHF | TGTGCCAGTAGTGGCGCTGTGGGACAGGATAATTCACCCCTCCACTTT
TRBJ1-2 | NA | TRBV7-2 | NA | CASSLAWRGMDYGYTF | TGTGCCAGCAGCTTAGCGTGGCGGGGTATGGACTATGGCTACACCTTC
TRBJ1-2 | NA | TRBV6-2/TRBV6-3 | NA | CASSLSGNGYTF | TGTGCCAGCAGTTTGTCAGGGAATGGCTACACCTTC
TRBJ2-7 | TRBD2 | TRBV11-3 | NA | CASSLGGGASYEQYF | TGTGCCAGCAGCTTAGGCGGGGGGGCCTCCTACGAGCAGTACTTC
TRBJ2-7 | TRBD1 | TRBV13 | NA | CASSPRPGQGDIEQYF | TGTGCCAGCAGCCCAAGGCCGGGACAGGGGGATATCGAGCAGTACTTC
TRBJ2-3 | TRBD2 | TRBV6-5 | few | CASSSGTSVDTQYF | TGTGCCAGCAGCTCCGGGACTAGCGTCGATACGCAGTATTTT
TRBJ2-2 | TRBD1 | TRBV27 | NA | CASSHWGRQGDTGELFF | TGTGCCAGCAGCCACTGGGGGAGACAGGGGGACACCGGGGAGCTGTTTTTT
TRBJ1-6 | TRBD1 | TRBV7-3 | NA | CASGQGAASPLHF | TGTGCCAGCGGACAGGGGGCAGCTTCACCCCTCCACTTT
TRBJ1-1 | NA | TRBV4-1 | NA | CASSQDGREAFF | TGCGCCAGCAGCCAAGATGGCCGAGAAGCTTTCTTT